This TCR beta chain was observed in a study of shared clonotypes between healthy human individuals. A note on this clone: Its target is not known.

General study points: On the whole, naive subsets had larger estimated richness than memory subsets had. Roughly 4.7% was the fraction of naive CD4 clonotypes found shared across several donors.

Genomic DNA of each subset was evenly split across several immunoSEQ plates. Using immunoSEQ multiplex PCR, the repertoire was profiled, and TCRdb retains in-frame clones only, with some absent. Seen here are about 2 million clones, 90% to 95% observed once, and the top ten hold approximately 0.13%. Germline V gives CDR1 LNHDA, CDR2 SQIVND (reference sequence). The CDR3 extends over 13 amino acids. The V segment lost 5 bases and the J segment 4 bases; nucleotides outside the gene matches: 2. Sequencing input: naive CD4+ T cells sorted from blood. The sample's subset: CD45RA+ positively selected. The chain combines TRBV19 with TRBJ1-5; 7 nucleotides align to TRBD1. The receptor's source is a man between 18 and 35 years old in good health. The CDR3 reads CASSDRANQPQHF. The CDR3 DNA reads as TGTGCCAGTAGTGACAGGGCGAATCAGCCCCAGCATTTT.